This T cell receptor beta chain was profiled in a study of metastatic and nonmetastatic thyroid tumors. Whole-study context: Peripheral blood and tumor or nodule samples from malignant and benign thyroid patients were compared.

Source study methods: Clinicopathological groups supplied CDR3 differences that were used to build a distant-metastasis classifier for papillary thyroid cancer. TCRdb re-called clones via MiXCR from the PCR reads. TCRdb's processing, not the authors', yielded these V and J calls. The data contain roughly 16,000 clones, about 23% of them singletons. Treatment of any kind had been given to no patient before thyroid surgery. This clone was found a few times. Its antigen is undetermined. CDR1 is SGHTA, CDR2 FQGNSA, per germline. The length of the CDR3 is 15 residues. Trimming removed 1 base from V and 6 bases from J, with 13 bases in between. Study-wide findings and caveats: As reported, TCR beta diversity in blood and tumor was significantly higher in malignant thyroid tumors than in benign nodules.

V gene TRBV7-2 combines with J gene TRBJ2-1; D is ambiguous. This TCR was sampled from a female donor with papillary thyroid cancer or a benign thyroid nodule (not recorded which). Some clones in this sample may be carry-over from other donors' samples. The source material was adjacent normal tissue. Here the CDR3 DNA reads TGTGCCAGCAGCTTAGGGCTACAACCGTCCAATGAGCAGTTCTTC. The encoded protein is CASSLGLQPSNEQFF.